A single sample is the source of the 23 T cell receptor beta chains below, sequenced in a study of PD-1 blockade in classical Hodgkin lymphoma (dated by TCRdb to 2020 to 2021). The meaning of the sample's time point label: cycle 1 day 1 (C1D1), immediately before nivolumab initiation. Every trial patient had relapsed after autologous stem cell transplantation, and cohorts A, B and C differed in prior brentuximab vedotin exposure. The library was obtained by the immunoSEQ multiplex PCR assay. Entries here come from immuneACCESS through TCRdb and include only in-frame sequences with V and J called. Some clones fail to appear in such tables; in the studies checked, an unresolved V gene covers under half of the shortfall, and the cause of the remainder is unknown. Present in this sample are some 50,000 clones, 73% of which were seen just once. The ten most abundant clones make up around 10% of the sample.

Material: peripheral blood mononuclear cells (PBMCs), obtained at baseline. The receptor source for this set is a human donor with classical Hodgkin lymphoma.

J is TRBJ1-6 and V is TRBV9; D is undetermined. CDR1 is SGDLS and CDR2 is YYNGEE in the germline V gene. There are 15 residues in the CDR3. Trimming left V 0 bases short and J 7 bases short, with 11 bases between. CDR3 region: CASSVGATGNSPLHF. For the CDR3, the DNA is TGTGCCAGCAGCGTAGGAGCGACCGGGAATTCACCCCTCCACTTT.

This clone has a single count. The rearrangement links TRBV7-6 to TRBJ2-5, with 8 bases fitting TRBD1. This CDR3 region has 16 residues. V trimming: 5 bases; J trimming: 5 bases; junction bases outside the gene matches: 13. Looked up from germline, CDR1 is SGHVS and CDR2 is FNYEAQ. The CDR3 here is CASSLPDREGWETQYF. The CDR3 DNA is TGTGCCAGCAGCCTACCGGACAGGGAAGGGTGGGAGACCCAGTACTTC.

CDR3 protein: CASSPPGQGTNTEAFF. CDR3 in DNA: TGTGCCAGCTCACCTCCGGGACAGGGGACGAACACTGAAGCTTTCTTT. The rearrangement links TRBV18 to TRBJ1-1, with TRBD1 identical over 10 bases. V shed 3 bases and J 1 base; nucleotides not matched to a gene: 5. Germline CDR1 and CDR2: KGHSH and LQKENI. CDR3 length equals 16 residues. The variable domain in full, with the rest retrieved from reference TRBV18 and TRBJ1-1, is NAGVMQNPRHLVRRRGQEARLRCSPMKGHSHVYWYRQLPEEGLKFMVYLQKENIIDESGMPKERFSAEFPKEGPSILRIQQVVRGDSAAYFCASSPPGQGTNTEAFFGQGTRLTVV.

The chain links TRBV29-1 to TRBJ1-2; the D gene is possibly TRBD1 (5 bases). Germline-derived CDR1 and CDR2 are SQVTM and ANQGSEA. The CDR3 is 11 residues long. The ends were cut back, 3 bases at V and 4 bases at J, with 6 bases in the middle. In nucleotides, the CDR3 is TGCAGCGTTGATGACAGCTATGGCTACACCTTC. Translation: CSVDDSYGYTF.

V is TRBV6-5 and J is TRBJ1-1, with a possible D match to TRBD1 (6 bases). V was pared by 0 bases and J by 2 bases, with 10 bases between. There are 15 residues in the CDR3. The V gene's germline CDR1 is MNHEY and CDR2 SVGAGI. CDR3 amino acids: CASSYSGGVNTEAFF. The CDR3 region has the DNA TGTGCCAGCAGTTACTCGGGGGGCGTAAACACTGAAGCTTTCTTT.

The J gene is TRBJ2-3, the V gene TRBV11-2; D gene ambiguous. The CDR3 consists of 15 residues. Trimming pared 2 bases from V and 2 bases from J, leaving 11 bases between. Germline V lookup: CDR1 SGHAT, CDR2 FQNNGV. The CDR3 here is CASSLRQFTTDTQYF. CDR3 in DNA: TGTGCCAGCAGCTTAAGGCAGTTCACCACAGATACGCAGTATTTT.

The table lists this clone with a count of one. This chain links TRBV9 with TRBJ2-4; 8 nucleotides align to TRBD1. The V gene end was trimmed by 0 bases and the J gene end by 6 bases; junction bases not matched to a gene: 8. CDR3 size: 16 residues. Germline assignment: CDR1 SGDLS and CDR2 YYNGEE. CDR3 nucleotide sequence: TGTGCCAGCAGCGTAGAGCCGACAGGGGACAGAAACATTCAGTACTTC. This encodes CASSVEPTGDRNIQYF.

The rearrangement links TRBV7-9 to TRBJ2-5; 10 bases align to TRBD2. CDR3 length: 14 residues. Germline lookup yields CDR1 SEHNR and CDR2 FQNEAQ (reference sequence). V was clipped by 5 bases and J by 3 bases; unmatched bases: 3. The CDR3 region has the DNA TGTGCCAGCAGCCCCGGGACTAGCGAAGAGACCCAGTACTTC. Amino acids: CASSPGTSEETQYF.

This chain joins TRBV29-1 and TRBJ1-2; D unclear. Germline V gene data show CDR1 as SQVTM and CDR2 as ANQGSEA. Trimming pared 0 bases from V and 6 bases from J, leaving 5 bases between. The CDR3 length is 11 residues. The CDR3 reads CSVEDANGYTF. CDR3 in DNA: TGCAGCGTTGAAGATGCTAATGGCTACACCTTC.

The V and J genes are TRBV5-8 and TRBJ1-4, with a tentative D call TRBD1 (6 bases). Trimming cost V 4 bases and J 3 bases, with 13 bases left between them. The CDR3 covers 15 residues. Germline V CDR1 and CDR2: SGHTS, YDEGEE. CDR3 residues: CASSKPTGANEKLFF. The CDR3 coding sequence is TGTGCCAGCAGCAAACCGACAGGCGCTAATGAAAAACTGTTTTTT. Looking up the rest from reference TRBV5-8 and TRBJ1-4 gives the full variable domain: EAGVTQSPTHLIKTRGQQATLRCSPISGHTSVYWYQQALGLGLQFLLWYDEGEERNRGNFPPRFSGRQFPNYSSELNVNALELEDSALYLCASSKPTGANEKLFFGSGTQLSVL.

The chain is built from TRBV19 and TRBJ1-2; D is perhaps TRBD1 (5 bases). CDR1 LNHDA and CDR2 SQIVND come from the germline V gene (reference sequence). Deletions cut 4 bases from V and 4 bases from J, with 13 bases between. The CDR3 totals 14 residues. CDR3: CASSKGYFGYGYTF. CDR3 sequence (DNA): TGTGCCAGTAGTAAGGGGTACTTTGGCTATGGCTACACCTTC. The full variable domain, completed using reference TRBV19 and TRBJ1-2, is DGGITQSPKYLFRKEGQNVTLSCEQNLNHDAMYWYRQDPGQGLRLIYYSQIVNDFQKGDIAEGYSVSREKKESFPLTVTSAQKNPTAFYLCASSKGYFGYGYTFGSGTRLTVV.

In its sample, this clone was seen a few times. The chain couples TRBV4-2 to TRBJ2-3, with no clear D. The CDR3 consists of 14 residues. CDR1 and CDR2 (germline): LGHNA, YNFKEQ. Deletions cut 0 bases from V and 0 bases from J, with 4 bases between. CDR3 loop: CASSQDISTDTQYF. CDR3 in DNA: TGTGCCAGCAGCCAAGATATTAGCACAGATACGCAGTATTTT.

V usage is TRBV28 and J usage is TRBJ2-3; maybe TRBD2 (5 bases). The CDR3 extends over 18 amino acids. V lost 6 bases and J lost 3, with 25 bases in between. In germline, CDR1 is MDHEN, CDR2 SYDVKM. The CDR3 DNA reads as TGTGCCAGCAGCCCATTATCCCCAGAGCGGAGTGGTACAGATACGCAGTATTTT. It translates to CASSPLSPERSGTDTQYF.

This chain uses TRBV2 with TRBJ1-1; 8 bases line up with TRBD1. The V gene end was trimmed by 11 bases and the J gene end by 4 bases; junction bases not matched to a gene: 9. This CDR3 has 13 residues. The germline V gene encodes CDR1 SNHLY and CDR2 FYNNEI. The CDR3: CASLQGAFTEAFF. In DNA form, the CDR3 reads TGTGCCTCCCTGCAGGGGGCTTTCACTGAAGCTTTCTTT. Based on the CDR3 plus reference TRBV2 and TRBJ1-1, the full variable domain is EPEVTQTPSHQVTQMGQEVILRCVPISNHLYFYWYRQILGQKVEFLVSFYNNEISEKSEIFDDQFSVERPDGSNFTLKIRSTKLEDSAMYFCASLQGAFTEAFFGQGTRLTVV.

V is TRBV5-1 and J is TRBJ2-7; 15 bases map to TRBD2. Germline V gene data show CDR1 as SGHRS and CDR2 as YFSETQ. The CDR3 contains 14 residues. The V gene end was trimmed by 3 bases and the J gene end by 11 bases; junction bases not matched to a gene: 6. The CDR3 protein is CASSSGTSGRRKYF. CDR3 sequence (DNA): TGCGCCAGCAGCTCCGGGACTAGCGGGAGGAGGAAGTACTTC.

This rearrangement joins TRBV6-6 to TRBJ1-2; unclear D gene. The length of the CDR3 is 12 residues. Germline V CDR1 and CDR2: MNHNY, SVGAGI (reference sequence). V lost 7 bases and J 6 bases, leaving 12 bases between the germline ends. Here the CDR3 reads CASNIEKDGYTF. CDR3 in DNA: TGTGCCAGCAACATAGAAAAGGATGGCTACACCTTC.

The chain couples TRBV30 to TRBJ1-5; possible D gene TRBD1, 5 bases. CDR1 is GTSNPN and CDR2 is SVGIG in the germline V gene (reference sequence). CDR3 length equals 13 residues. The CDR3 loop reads CAFSGGGNQPQHF. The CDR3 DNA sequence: TGTGCTTTCTCCGGGGGAGGCAATCAGCCCCAGCATTTT.

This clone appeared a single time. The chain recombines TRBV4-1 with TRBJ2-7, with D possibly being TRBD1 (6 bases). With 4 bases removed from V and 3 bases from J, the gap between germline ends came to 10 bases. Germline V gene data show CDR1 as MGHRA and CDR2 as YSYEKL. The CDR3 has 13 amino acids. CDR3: CASSPTGFYEQYF. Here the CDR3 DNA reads TGCGCCAGCAGCCCGACAGGTTTCTACGAGCAGTACTTC.

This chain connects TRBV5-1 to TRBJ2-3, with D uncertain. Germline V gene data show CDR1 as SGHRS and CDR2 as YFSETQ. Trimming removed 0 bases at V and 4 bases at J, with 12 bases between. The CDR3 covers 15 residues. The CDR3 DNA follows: TGCGCCAGCAGCTTGGCCCCCGGAAGAGCAGATACGCAGTATTTT. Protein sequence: CASSLAPGRADTQYF.

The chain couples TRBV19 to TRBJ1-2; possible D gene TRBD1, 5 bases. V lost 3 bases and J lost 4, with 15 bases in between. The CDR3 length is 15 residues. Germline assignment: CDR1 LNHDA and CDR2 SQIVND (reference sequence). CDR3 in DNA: TGTGCCAGTAGTATCGAGGGGTTGAGGGCCTATGGCTACACCTTC. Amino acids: CASSIEGLRAYGYTF.

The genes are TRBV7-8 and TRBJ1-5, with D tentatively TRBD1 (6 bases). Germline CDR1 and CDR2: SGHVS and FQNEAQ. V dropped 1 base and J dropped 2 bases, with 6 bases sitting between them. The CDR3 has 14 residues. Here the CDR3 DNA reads TGTGCCAGCAGCTTAGACAGGGGCAATCAGCCCCAGCATTTT. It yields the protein CASSLDRGNQPQHF.

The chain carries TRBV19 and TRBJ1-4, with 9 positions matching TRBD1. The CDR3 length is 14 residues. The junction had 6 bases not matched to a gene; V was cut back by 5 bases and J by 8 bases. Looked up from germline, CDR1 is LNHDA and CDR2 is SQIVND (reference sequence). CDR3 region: CASSWGQGREKLFF. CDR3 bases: TGTGCCAGTAGTTGGGGACAGGGAAGAGAAAAACTGTTTTTT.

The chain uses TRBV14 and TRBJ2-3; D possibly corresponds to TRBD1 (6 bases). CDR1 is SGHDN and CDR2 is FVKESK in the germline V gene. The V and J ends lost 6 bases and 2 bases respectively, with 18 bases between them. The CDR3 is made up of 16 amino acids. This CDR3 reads CASRGGQQESTDTQYF. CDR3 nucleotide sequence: TGTGCCAGCAGGGGCGGACAGCAAGAGTCCACAGATACGCAGTATTTT.